This is a list of T cell receptor beta chains from one sample in a study of a mutant IDH1 vaccine in newly diagnosed glioma. The data were produced by immunoSEQ multiplex PCR, yet TCRdb's version contains in-frame clones alone and is incomplete. The table shows 10,000 to 11,000 clones, with roughly 88% occurring only once. The antigens of these receptors remain unknown. This material consisted of PBMCs, taken from a glioma patient whose treatment included an IDH1 peptide vaccine. Source of these receptors: a woman aged 40 to 50 with glioma. Some clones in this sample may be carry-over from other donors' samples. The CDR3 runs from the conserved cysteine through the conserved F or W. A D gene is named only where the DNA matches it firmly. Size values are once, few and many counts, or a class for expanded clones, and some rows have none.

len: 15
j_gene: TRBJ1-2
abundance: .
v_gene: TRBV9
d_gene: .
CDR3aa: CASSVQDGARSGYTF
CDR3nt: TGTGCCAGCAGCGTTCAGGACGGAGCGAGGAGCGGCTACACCTTC

len: 15
j_gene: TRBJ2-7
abundance: .
v_gene: TRBV7-2
d_gene: TRBD2
CDR3aa: CASSQTSGGSYEQYF
CDR3nt: TGTGCCAGCAGCCAAACTAGCGGGGGTTCCTACGAGCAGTACTTC

len: 18
j_gene: TRBJ2-1
abundance: few
v_gene: TRBV28
d_gene: TRBD2
CDR3aa: CASSPSRLAGAGMNEQFF
CDR3nt: TGTGCCAGCAGTCCCTCGAGACTAGCGGGAGCCGGGATGAATGAGCAGTTCTTC

len: 13
j_gene: TRBJ2-2
abundance: .
v_gene: TRBV19
d_gene: TRBD2
CDR3aa: CATQTSGSGELFF
CDR3nt: TGTGCCACCCAGACTAGCGGGAGCGGGGAGCTGTTTTTT

len: 15
j_gene: TRBJ1-2
abundance: once
v_gene: TRBV19
d_gene: .
CDR3aa: CASSHRERQAYGYTF
CDR3nt: TGTGCCAGTAGTCACCGCGAGCGACAAGCCTATGGCTACACCTTC

len: 16
j_gene: TRBJ2-3
abundance: once
v_gene: TRBV5-1
d_gene: TRBD2
CDR3aa: CASSLEIAGITDTQYF
CDR3nt: TGCGCCAGCAGCCTCGAGATAGCGGGGATCACAGATACGCAGTATTTT

len: 15
j_gene: TRBJ2-6
abundance: medium-sized
v_gene: TRBV6-5
d_gene: TRBD1
CDR3aa: CASSYSGQVGNVLTF
CDR3nt: TGTGCCAGCAGTTACTCGGGACAGGTGGGCAACGTCCTGACTTTC

len: 19
j_gene: TRBJ2-5
abundance: .
v_gene: TRBV12-5
d_gene: .
CDR3aa: CASGLVLGPDPDERETQYF
CDR3nt: TGTGCTAGTGGTTTGGTACTAGGGCCGGACCCGGATGAGCGGGAGACCCAGTACTTC

len: 16
j_gene: TRBJ2-1
abundance: .
v_gene: TRBV7-9
d_gene: TRBD1
CDR3aa: CASSPRTGEGYNEQFF
CDR3nt: TGTGCCAGCAGCCCCCGGACAGGGGAGGGATACAATGAGCAGTTCTTC

len: 16
j_gene: TRBJ1-5
abundance: .
v_gene: TRBV10-2
d_gene: .
CDR3aa: CASSERDVVGNQPQHF
CDR3nt: TGCGCCAGCAGTGAAAGAGACGTTGTGGGCAATCAGCCCCAGCATTTT

len: 17
j_gene: TRBJ2-3
abundance: .
v_gene: TRBV19
d_gene: TRBD2
CDR3aa: CASSPFWGTSGGDTQYF
CDR3nt: TGTGCCAGTAGCCCATTTTGGGGGACTAGCGGGGGGGATACGCAGTATTTT

len: 14
j_gene: TRBJ1-4
abundance: once
v_gene: TRBV4-1
d_gene: .
CDR3aa: CASSRAQRNEKLFF
CDR3nt: TGCGCCAGCAGCAGGGCTCAGCGGAATGAAAAACTGTTTTTT

len: 14
j_gene: TRBJ1-1
abundance: .
v_gene: TRBV11-3
d_gene: .
CDR3aa: CASSADSLNTEAFF
CDR3nt: TGTGCCAGCAGCGCTGACAGTTTGAACACTGAAGCTTTCTTT

len: 13
j_gene: TRBJ1-6
abundance: .
v_gene: TRBV18
d_gene: TRBD1
CDR3aa: CASSPDRNSPLHF
CDR3nt: TGTGCCAGCTCGCCGGACAGGAATTCACCCCTCCACTTT

len: 13
j_gene: TRBJ1-3
abundance: .
v_gene: TRBV18
d_gene: .
CDR3aa: CASSPGGENTIYF
CDR3nt: TGTGCCAGCTCACCTGGGGGCGAAAACACCATATATTTT

len: 16
j_gene: TRBJ2-5
abundance: .
v_gene: TRBV7-9
d_gene: TRBD2
CDR3aa: CASSSTSGRAWETQYF
CDR3nt: TGTGCCAGCAGCTCTACTAGCGGGAGGGCCTGGGAGACCCAGTACTTC

len: 14
j_gene: TRBJ1-2
abundance: .
v_gene: TRBV4-1
d_gene: .
CDR3aa: CASSQGNGIYGYTF
CDR3nt: TGCGCCAGCAGCCAAGGGAACGGAATCTATGGCTACACCTTC

len: 11
j_gene: TRBJ2-4
abundance: .
v_gene: TRBV29-1
d_gene: .
CDR3aa: CSGAIQNIQYF
CDR3nt: TGCAGCGGGGCCATCCAGAACATTCAGTACTTC

len: 15
j_gene: TRBJ2-7
abundance: .
v_gene: TRBV7-6
d_gene: .
CDR3aa: CASSLIQEGWREQYF
CDR3nt: TGTGCCAGCAGCTTAATACAAGAGGGGTGGCGCGAGCAGTACTTC

len: 13
j_gene: TRBJ2-5
abundance: .
v_gene: TRBV7-8
d_gene: TRBD1
CDR3aa: CASSDREQETQYF
CDR3nt: TGTGCCAGCAGTGACAGGGAACAGGAGACCCAGTACTTC

len: 14
j_gene: TRBJ2-7
abundance: .
v_gene: TRBV29-1
d_gene: .
CDR3aa: CSVGAERFSYEQYF
CDR3nt: TGCAGCGTTGGGGCCGAGCGCTTCTCCTACGAGCAGTACTTC

len: 19
j_gene: TRBJ1-3
abundance: .
v_gene: TRBV7-8
d_gene: .
CDR3aa: CASSDRGGAGHLSGNTIYF
CDR3nt: TGTGCTAGCAGCGATCGTGGTGGGGCAGGGCACCTCTCTGGAAACACCATATATTTT

len: 16
j_gene: TRBJ2-1
abundance: .
v_gene: TRBV10-2
d_gene: .
CDR3aa: CASNPAGRSSYNEQFF
CDR3nt: TGCGCCAGCAATCCAGCGGGCCGGAGCTCCTACAATGAGCAGTTCTTC

len: 12
j_gene: TRBJ1-1
abundance: few
v_gene: TRBV29-1
d_gene: .
CDR3aa: CSANPGDTEAFF
CDR3nt: TGCAGCGCCAACCCAGGGGACACTGAAGCTTTCTTT

len: 13
j_gene: TRBJ2-7
abundance: .
v_gene: TRBV27
d_gene: .
CDR3aa: CASSLVGTYEQYF
CDR3nt: TGTGCCAGCAGTTTGGTCGGCACCTACGAGCAGTACTTC

len: 13
j_gene: TRBJ1-4
abundance: .
v_gene: TRBV30
d_gene: .
CDR3aa: CAWSFLGSEKLFF
CDR3nt: TGTGCCTGGAGTTTCCTGGGGAGTGAAAAACTGTTTTTT

len: 14
j_gene: TRBJ2-2
abundance: .
v_gene: TRBV9
d_gene: .
CDR3aa: CASSPNYYTGELFF
CDR3nt: TGTGCCAGCAGCCCGAACTATTACACCGGGGAGCTGTTTTTT

len: 14
j_gene: TRBJ2-7
abundance: .
v_gene: TRBV10-1
d_gene: TRBD1
CDR3aa: CASARDRGPYEQYF
CDR3nt: TGCGCCAGCGCCCGGGACAGGGGGCCCTACGAGCAGTACTTC

len: 16
j_gene: TRBJ2-3
abundance: .
v_gene: TRBV5-8
d_gene: TRBD2
CDR3aa: CASSLGLAGSTDTQYF
CDR3nt: TGTGCCAGCAGCTTGGGGCTAGCGGGGAGTACAGATACGCAGTATTTT

len: 15
j_gene: TRBJ2-7
abundance: .
v_gene: TRBV5-4
d_gene: TRBD1
CDR3aa: CASSPDAPGTGEQYF
CDR3nt: TGTGCCAGCAGCCCCGATGCCCCCGGGACAGGCGAGCAGTACTTC

len: 13
j_gene: TRBJ2-7
abundance: .
v_gene: TRBV10-3
d_gene: TRBD1
CDR3aa: CATMGQGRSEQYF
CDR3nt: TGTGCCACCATGGGACAGGGTAGGAGCGAGCAGTACTTC

len: 15
j_gene: TRBJ2-2
abundance: .
v_gene: TRBV5-1
d_gene: .
CDR3aa: CASSLSYGHAGELFF
CDR3nt: TGCGCCAGCAGTTTGTCGTATGGGCACGCCGGGGAGCTGTTTTTT

len: 12
j_gene: TRBJ2-7
abundance: .
v_gene: TRBV5-1
d_gene: .
CDR3aa: CASSLDGGEQYF
CDR3nt: TGCGCCAGCAGCTTGGACGGTGGCGAGCAGTACTTC

len: 15
j_gene: TRBJ1-1
abundance: .
v_gene: TRBV18
d_gene: .
CDR3aa: CASSPPRKLNTEAFF
CDR3nt: TGTGCCAGCTCACCACCGAGGAAGCTGAACACTGAAGCTTTCTTT

len: 15
j_gene: TRBJ2-7
abundance: .
v_gene: TRBV11-2
d_gene: TRBD2
CDR3aa: CASRIAGGQGHEQYF
CDR3nt: TGTGCCAGCAGAATAGCGGGGGGGCAGGGGCACGAGCAGTACTTC

len: 17
j_gene: TRBJ2-3
abundance: .
v_gene: TRBV7-6
d_gene: TRBD1
CDR3aa: CASSLAPYRGSTDTQYF
CDR3nt: TGTGCCAGCAGCTTAGCGCCCTACAGGGGTAGCACAGATACGCAGTATTTT

len: 14
j_gene: TRBJ2-1
abundance: .
v_gene: TRBV7-2
d_gene: .
CDR3aa: CASSSGQGGNEQFF
CDR3nt: TGTGCCAGCAGCTCCGGACAGGGAGGGAATGAGCAGTTCTTC

len: 14
j_gene: TRBJ1-5
abundance: .
v_gene: TRBV27
d_gene: .
CDR3aa: CASSLLGPNQPQHF
CDR3nt: TGTGCCAGCAGTTTATTGGGGCCAAATCAGCCCCAGCATTTT

len: 13
j_gene: TRBJ1-1
abundance: .
v_gene: TRBV19
d_gene: .
CDR3aa: CASSTPGALEAFF
CDR3nt: TGTGCCAGTAGCACTCCAGGGGCTCTTGAAGCTTTCTTT

len: 14
j_gene: TRBJ2-7
abundance: .
v_gene: TRBV27
d_gene: .
CDR3aa: CASRRGGSPYEQYF
CDR3nt: TGTGCCAGCAGACGAGGGGGATCCCCCTACGAGCAGTACTTC

len: 16
j_gene: TRBJ1-3
abundance: .
v_gene: TRBV4-1
d_gene: .
CDR3aa: CASSQDRMADGNTIYF
CDR3nt: TGCGCCAGCAGCCAAGATCGTATGGCAGACGGAAACACCATATATTTT

len: 16
j_gene: TRBJ2-7
abundance: .
v_gene: TRBV7-8
d_gene: TRBD2
CDR3aa: CASSFPPSGSPYEQYF
CDR3nt: TGTGCCAGCAGCTTCCCCCCCAGCGGGAGCCCCTACGAGCAGTACTTC

len: 15
j_gene: TRBJ2-3
abundance: once
v_gene: TRBV9
d_gene: .
CDR3aa: CASSWAQGSTDTQYF
CDR3nt: TGTGCCAGCAGTTGGGCCCAAGGGAGCACAGATACGCAGTATTTT

len: 17
j_gene: TRBJ2-4
abundance: once
v_gene: TRBV19
d_gene: TRBD2
CDR3aa: CASSPPPSGGPKNIQYF
CDR3nt: TGTGCCAGTAGTCCCCCTCCCAGCGGGGGCCCTAAAAACATTCAGTACTTC

len: 13
j_gene: TRBJ2-7
abundance: .
v_gene: TRBV4-1
d_gene: TRBD1
CDR3aa: CASSQAQGGQQYF
CDR3nt: TGCGCCAGCAGCCAAGCTCAAGGGGGCCAGCAGTACTTC

len: 12
j_gene: TRBJ1-2
abundance: .
v_gene: TRBV6-5
d_gene: .
CDR3aa: CASSEGLYGYTF
CDR3nt: TGTGCCAGCAGTGAGGGCCTCTATGGCTACACCTTC

len: 18
j_gene: TRBJ2-1
abundance: .
v_gene: TRBV7-8
d_gene: TRBD2
CDR3aa: CASSSRSTGTSSNNEQFF
CDR3nt: TGTGCCAGCAGCTCGAGATCAACCGGGACTAGCTCTAACAATGAGCAGTTCTTC

len: 15
j_gene: TRBJ1-2
abundance: few
v_gene: TRBV19
d_gene: .
CDR3aa: CASSLRLQANYGYTF
CDR3nt: TGTGCCAGTAGTCTCCGACTGCAAGCTAACTATGGCTACACCTTC

len: 16
j_gene: TRBJ2-2
abundance: .
v_gene: TRBV30
d_gene: .
CDR3aa: CAWSGTFPARNGELFF
CDR3nt: TGTGCCTGGAGTGGGACTTTTCCAGCGCGTAACGGGGAGCTGTTTTTT

len: 15
j_gene: TRBJ1-5
abundance: .
v_gene: TRBV27
d_gene: TRBD1
CDR3aa: CASSRDRLSNQPQHF
CDR3nt: TGTGCCAGCAGCCGGGACAGGCTTAGCAATCAGCCCCAGCATTTT

len: 14
j_gene: TRBJ1-1
abundance: once
v_gene: TRBV7-6
d_gene: .
CDR3aa: CASSFGEGTTEAFF
CDR3nt: TGTGCCAGCAGCTTTGGAGAGGGGACGACTGAAGCTTTCTTT

len: 16
j_gene: TRBJ2-3
abundance: .
v_gene: TRBV10-1
d_gene: TRBD2
CDR3aa: CASSRLAAQGTDTQYF
CDR3nt: TGCGCCAGCAGTCGACTAGCGGCCCAAGGCACAGATACGCAGTATTTT

len: 18
j_gene: TRBJ2-1
abundance: .
v_gene: TRBV2
d_gene: TRBD2
CDR3aa: CASRLTPTSGSFYNEQFF
CDR3nt: TGTGCCAGCAGATTGACTCCGACTAGCGGGAGTTTCTACAATGAGCAGTTCTTC

len: 14
j_gene: TRBJ2-4
abundance: .
v_gene: TRBV7-9
d_gene: .
CDR3aa: CASSDGLGKNIQYF
CDR3nt: TGTGCCAGCAGCGATGGACTCGGTAAAAACATTCAGTACTTC

len: 15
j_gene: TRBJ2-7
abundance: .
v_gene: TRBV2
d_gene: TRBD2
CDR3aa: CASSTFGGRSYEQYF
CDR3nt: TGTGCCAGCAGTACGTTCGGGGGGAGATCGTACGAGCAGTACTTC

len: 13
j_gene: TRBJ1-4
abundance: .
v_gene: TRBV6-6
d_gene: .
CDR3aa: CASSYDRNEKLFF
CDR3nt: TGTGCCAGCAGTTACGACAGGAATGAAAAACTGTTTTTT

len: 15
j_gene: TRBJ2-3
abundance: .
v_gene: TRBV18
d_gene: TRBD2
CDR3aa: CASSPRTSGARQQYF
CDR3nt: TGTGCCAGCTCCCCCCGGACTAGCGGGGCCCGACAGCAGTATTTT

len: 12
j_gene: TRBJ2-7
abundance: .
v_gene: TRBV13
d_gene: .
CDR3aa: CASSLRVREQYF
CDR3nt: TGTGCCAGCAGCCTACGAGTTAGGGAGCAGTACTTC

len: 13
j_gene: TRBJ2-7
abundance: .
v_gene: TRBV2
d_gene: TRBD1
CDR3aa: CAGGQGRTYEQYF
CDR3nt: TGTGCCGGGGGACAGGGGCGAACCTACGAGCAGTACTTC

len: 18
j_gene: TRBJ2-6
abundance: .
v_gene: TRBV7-7
d_gene: .
CDR3aa: CASSALPKPQSRANVLTF
CDR3nt: TGTGCCAGCAGCGCGCTTCCTAAGCCACAAAGTCGGGCCAACGTCCTGACTTTC